A selection of T cell receptor beta chains follows, all from one sample in a study of T cells after yellow fever vaccination. TCRdb reprocessed the 5' RACE reads with MiXCR, giving one entry per CDR3 protein. The table records hundreds of thousands of distinct CDR3 sequences, roughly 8.3% of them present only once. Sequencing used PBMCs, obtained more than 35 days after the first yellow fever vaccination. These TCRs come from a man in his late teens or twenties who received the YFV17D yellow fever vaccine. The CDR3 runs from the conserved cysteine through the conserved F or W. Fields, in order: clone size, V gene, J gene, D gene, CDR3 DNA, CDR3 protein. The D gene is left open where the match is weak. Size tells how often a clone was seen (once, few, many) or the class of an expanded clone, and some rows leave it out.

clone_size: few; v_call: TRBV25-1; j_call: TRBJ2-7; d_call: NA; cdr3_nt: TGTGCCAGCAGTGGGACCGGGACATCCGTTGAGCAGTACTTC; cdr3_aa: CASSGTGTSVEQYF
clone_size: many; v_call: TRBV7-3; j_call: TRBJ1-6; d_call: NA; cdr3_nt: TGTGCCAGCAGCTTACAAAATAATTCACCCCTCCACTTT; cdr3_aa: CASSLQNNSPLHF
clone_size: NA; v_call: TRBV20-1; j_call: TRBJ2-5; d_call: NA; cdr3_nt: TGCAGTGCTAGAGACCGCAGGGAGATAGGGACCCAGTACTTC; cdr3_aa: CSARDRREIGTQYF
clone_size: NA; v_call: TRBV9; j_call: TRBJ2-3; d_call: NA; cdr3_nt: TGTGCCAGCAGCCCCGAGGTTGGTTATCGTGCAGATACGCAGTATTTT; cdr3_aa: CASSPEVGYRADTQYF
clone_size: few; v_call: TRBV14; j_call: TRBJ2-3; d_call: TRBD2; cdr3_nt: TGTGCCAGCAGCCTCCCCGGACTAGCGGGGGCTACAAGCACAGATACGCAGTATTTT; cdr3_aa: CASSLPGLAGATSTDTQYF
clone_size: few; v_call: TRBV5-1; j_call: TRBJ2-3; d_call: NA; cdr3_nt: TGCGCCAGCACCTGGGACTCTCCCGGTACGGATACGCAGTATTTT; cdr3_aa: CASTWDSPGTDTQYF
clone_size: many; v_call: TRBV18; j_call: TRBJ1-3; d_call: NA; cdr3_nt: TGTGCCAGCTCACCAGGGACCTCTGGAAACACCATATATTTT; cdr3_aa: CASSPGTSGNTIYF
clone_size: NA; v_call: TRBV2; j_call: TRBJ1-1; d_call: TRBD1; cdr3_nt: TGTGCCAGCATGCCCGCAGGGGGCTGGACTGAAGCTTTCTTT; cdr3_aa: CASMPAGGWTEAFF
clone_size: many; v_call: TRBV20-1; j_call: TRBJ1-1; d_call: NA; cdr3_nt: TGCAGTGCTAGAGATGGCGGTTCGGTGAACACTGAAGCTTTCTTT; cdr3_aa: CSARDGGSVNTEAFF
clone_size: few; v_call: TRBV24-1; j_call: TRBJ2-5; d_call: TRBD2; cdr3_nt: TGTGCCACCAGTGCGTACGGGGAGGGTAAGCAAGAGACCCAGTACTTC; cdr3_aa: CATSAYGEGKQETQYF
clone_size: many; v_call: TRBV29-1; j_call: TRBJ2-1; d_call: NA; cdr3_nt: TGCAGTGCCGAGTTCCGGGACAATGAGCAGTTCTTC; cdr3_aa: CSAEFRDNEQFF
clone_size: NA; v_call: TRBV6-5; j_call: TRBJ1-6; d_call: NA; cdr3_nt: TGTGCCAGCAGTTACGACAGTAATTCACCCCTCCACTTT; cdr3_aa: CASSYDSNSPLHF
clone_size: NA; v_call: TRBV27; j_call: TRBJ2-1; d_call: NA; cdr3_nt: TGTGCCAGCAGTTTGTCGCGGACGGCCCGTAATGAGCAGTTCTTC; cdr3_aa: CASSLSRTARNEQFF
clone_size: few; v_call: TRBV7-2; j_call: TRBJ2-7; d_call: NA; cdr3_nt: TGTGCCAGCAGCTTGCGTACAGGGTATGTCGATGACTACGAGCAGTACTTC; cdr3_aa: CASSLRTGYVDDYEQYF
clone_size: NA; v_call: TRBV12-3/TRBV12-4; j_call: TRBJ1-2; d_call: NA; cdr3_nt: TGTGCCAGCAGTTTTGTGGGCTATGGCTACACCTTC; cdr3_aa: CASSFVGYGYTF
clone_size: few; v_call: TRBV19; j_call: TRBJ2-3; d_call: NA; cdr3_nt: TGTGCCAGTAGTAAGGGCCGCTCCCAGGGGGGGATCACAGATACGCAGTATTTT; cdr3_aa: CASSKGRSQGGITDTQYF
clone_size: few; v_call: TRBV9; j_call: TRBJ2-2; d_call: NA; cdr3_nt: TGTGCCAGCAGCGTAATCGAAGACACCGGGGAGCTGTTTTTT; cdr3_aa: CASSVIEDTGELFF
clone_size: few; v_call: TRBV20-1; j_call: TRBJ2-1; d_call: TRBD1; cdr3_nt: TGCAGTGCTGGAGAAGGGACAGGGGTACAGGAGCAGTTCTTC; cdr3_aa: CSAGEGTGVQEQFF
clone_size: NA; v_call: TRBV27; j_call: TRBJ2-3; d_call: NA; cdr3_nt: TGTGCCAGCAGTTTCCTGCGGAGCACAGATACGCAGTATTTT; cdr3_aa: CASSFLRSTDTQYF
clone_size: few; v_call: TRBV14; j_call: TRBJ2-1; d_call: NA; cdr3_nt: TGTGCCAGCAGCCAATTTTCAGGGCGCCACAATGAGCAGTTCTTC; cdr3_aa: CASSQFSGRHNEQFF
clone_size: few; v_call: TRBV2; j_call: TRBJ1-5; d_call: NA; cdr3_nt: TGTGCCAGCAGTGCGGGGGCGGGGGGGCCCCAGCATTTT; cdr3_aa: CASSAGAGGPQHF
clone_size: NA; v_call: TRBV20-1; j_call: TRBJ1-6; d_call: NA; cdr3_nt: TGCAGTGCTAGTCCACGTTCTAATTCACCCCTCCACTTT; cdr3_aa: CSASPRSNSPLHF
clone_size: few; v_call: TRBV3-1; j_call: TRBJ1-1; d_call: NA; cdr3_nt: TGTGCCAGCAGCCAAGGTTGGGGCACCCTGAACACTGAAGCTTTCTTT; cdr3_aa: CASSQGWGTLNTEAFF
clone_size: many; v_call: TRBV7-2; j_call: TRBJ1-2; d_call: TRBD1; cdr3_nt: TGTGCCAGCAGCTTAGGGACAGGGGACTATGGCTACACCTTC; cdr3_aa: CASSLGTGDYGYTF
clone_size: NA; v_call: TRBV5-1; j_call: TRBJ2-3; d_call: TRBD2; cdr3_nt: TGCGCCAGCAGCTCGGGACTAGCGGGGACTTACACAGATACGCAGTATTTT; cdr3_aa: CASSSGLAGTYTDTQYF
clone_size: NA; v_call: TRBV27; j_call: TRBJ1-2; d_call: NA; cdr3_nt: TGTGCCAGCAGTCCACAAGGGGCTCCATTTAACTATGGCTACACCTTC; cdr3_aa: CASSPQGAPFNYGYTF
clone_size: NA; v_call: TRBV19; j_call: TRBJ2-7; d_call: TRBD1; cdr3_nt: TGTGCCAGTAGCCTCCGGGACAGGCCAACCTACGAGCAGTACTTC; cdr3_aa: CASSLRDRPTYEQYF
clone_size: NA; v_call: TRBV29-1; j_call: TRBJ2-3; d_call: NA; cdr3_nt: TGCAGCGTTGGCGGGGATTCAGATACGCAGTATTTT; cdr3_aa: CSVGGDSDTQYF
clone_size: few; v_call: TRBV28; j_call: TRBJ2-3; d_call: NA; cdr3_nt: TGTGCCAGCAGTGGTCGTCGAAGACCGTATACGCAGTATTTT; cdr3_aa: CASSGRRRPYTQYF
clone_size: NA; v_call: TRBV12-5; j_call: TRBJ2-1; d_call: TRBD2; cdr3_nt: TGTGCTAGTGGCCCAGGACTAGCGGGGGGTCTGGGGTACAATGAGCAGTTCTTC; cdr3_aa: CASGPGLAGGLGYNEQFF
clone_size: NA; v_call: TRBV4-3; j_call: TRBJ2-5; d_call: NA; cdr3_nt: TGCGCCAGCAGCCAAGGTGCCAGCCAAGAGACCCAGTACTTC; cdr3_aa: CASSQGASQETQYF
clone_size: few; v_call: TRBV4-3; j_call: TRBJ2-2; d_call: NA; cdr3_nt: TGCGCCAGCAGCCAAGAGTTTGGGGGGCCCGTTCACGGGGAGCTGTTTTTT; cdr3_aa: CASSQEFGGPVHGELFF
clone_size: few; v_call: TRBV20-1; j_call: TRBJ1-1; d_call: NA; cdr3_nt: TGCAGTGCTAGAGGATCGTATGAAGCTTTCTTT; cdr3_aa: CSARGSYEAFF
clone_size: few; v_call: TRBV19; j_call: TRBJ1-2; d_call: NA; cdr3_nt: TGTGCCAGTAGTTCGGGAGAGGGGTCTGGCTACACCTTC; cdr3_aa: CASSSGEGSGYTF
clone_size: NA; v_call: TRBV7-9; j_call: TRBJ1-3; d_call: NA; cdr3_nt: TGTGCCAGCAGGGACGACATCTCTGGAAACACCATATATTTT; cdr3_aa: CASRDDISGNTIYF
clone_size: NA; v_call: TRBV28; j_call: TRBJ2-1; d_call: TRBD2; cdr3_nt: TGTGCCAGCAGTTTTAAGGTGGGAGGGTATCAGTTCTTC; cdr3_aa: CASSFKVGGYQFF
clone_size: many; v_call: TRBV11-2; j_call: TRBJ2-3; d_call: NA; cdr3_nt: TGTGCCAGCAGCCGCGAAACAGATACGCAGTATTTT; cdr3_aa: CASSRETDTQYF
clone_size: few; v_call: TRBV7-2; j_call: TRBJ2-3; d_call: TRBD1; cdr3_nt: TGTGCCAGCAGCCCGACAGGGGTTACGCAGTATTTT; cdr3_aa: CASSPTGVTQYF
clone_size: many; v_call: TRBV7-2; j_call: TRBJ2-3; d_call: TRBD1; cdr3_nt: TGTGCCAGCACCGGGACAGGGGGCGCAGATACGCAGTATTTT; cdr3_aa: CASTGTGGADTQYF
clone_size: NA; v_call: TRBV7-2; j_call: TRBJ2-3; d_call: NA; cdr3_nt: TGTGCCAGCAGCTCAAGCAGGGTGACAGATACGCAGTATTTT; cdr3_aa: CASSSSRVTDTQYF
clone_size: many; v_call: TRBV20-1; j_call: TRBJ2-5; d_call: NA; cdr3_nt: TGCAGTGCTAGATTTGGCCAAGAGACCCAGTACTTC; cdr3_aa: CSARFGQETQYF
clone_size: NA; v_call: TRBV7-2; j_call: TRBJ2-3; d_call: TRBD2; cdr3_nt: TGTGCCAGCAGCTCCGAGTGGGGGGGGACAGATACGCAGTATTTT; cdr3_aa: CASSSEWGGTDTQYF
clone_size: few; v_call: TRBV7-9; j_call: TRBJ1-1; d_call: TRBD1; cdr3_nt: TGTGCCGGCCACGCACTTAACAGGGGTTACACTGAAGCTTTCTTT; cdr3_aa: CAGHALNRGYTEAFF
clone_size: NA; v_call: TRBV6-5; j_call: TRBJ1-2; d_call: NA; cdr3_nt: TGTGCCAGCAGTTACGACGGGGGAATAAGGGCTAACTATGGCTACACCTTC; cdr3_aa: CASSYDGGIRANYGYTF
clone_size: NA; v_call: TRBV5-1; j_call: TRBJ2-5; d_call: NA; cdr3_nt: TGCGCCAGCAGCTTGGGCCAAATCGAAGAGACCCAGTACTTC; cdr3_aa: CASSLGQIEETQYF
clone_size: NA; v_call: TRBV20-1; j_call: TRBJ2-4; d_call: TRBD1; cdr3_nt: TGCAGTGCCCGGACAGGATGGCGGAACATTCAGTACTTC; cdr3_aa: CSARTGWRNIQYF
clone_size: NA; v_call: TRBV20-1; j_call: TRBJ2-1; d_call: NA; cdr3_nt: TGCAGTGCTAGGGGACCATTCTACGACAATGAGCAGTTCTTC; cdr3_aa: CSARGPFYDNEQFF
clone_size: NA; v_call: TRBV9; j_call: TRBJ2-1; d_call: TRBD2; cdr3_nt: TGTGCCAGCAGCCCCGGGGGGCGGGGGGCACCCTACAATGAGCAGTTCTTC; cdr3_aa: CASSPGGRGAPYNEQFF
clone_size: few; v_call: TRBV5-4; j_call: TRBJ2-7; d_call: TRBD2; cdr3_nt: TGTGCCAGCAGCTTGGCCACGGGGACTAGGAACTACGAGCAGTACTTC; cdr3_aa: CASSLATGTRNYEQYF
clone_size: NA; v_call: TRBV12-3/TRBV12-4; j_call: TRBJ1-2; d_call: NA; cdr3_nt: TGTGCCAGCAGTCCCAGCGGCGGCTATGGCTACACCTTC; cdr3_aa: CASSPSGGYGYTF